This TCR beta chain was captured in a study of T cells in women clearing cervical HPV infection listed by TCRdb under 2018. Regarding the complete study: The cases were about 27 women with histologically confirmed HPV16-related CIN3 or worse, and 2 of these cases were invasive cancers. The controls were 25 or so women whose single incident HPV16 infection cleared within 12 months with no development of precancer or cancer. Blood from cases was collected at the visit where the lesion was first found, while blood from controls was collected once the infection could no longer be detected. For cases, a median interval of roughly 150 days, with an interquartile range of about 90 to 200 days, was observed between lesion detection and blood sampling. Since only a few of the women had HLA typing available, the possibility that HLA type was acting as a confounder could not be ruled out. An exploratory proof-of-principle case-control study, nested within the Guanacaste HPV Natural History Study in Costa Rica, was conducted to compare TCR repertoires across cervical HPV16 outcomes. Cases and controls were matched on year of sample collection and on age within five years. Cases had a median age of roughly 30 years compared with 37 to 45 for controls, and baseline characteristics showed no significant differences between the groups. The parent cohort enrolled 10,049 women aged 18 or older in Guanacaste, Costa Rica, during about 1992 to 1995 and followed them for more than 6 years. Five blinded duplicates per group were added as quality controls, so that 60 or so samples were obtained: 50 or so participants and some 10 replicates.

Every participant had a single incident cervical HPV16 infection, and women with prevalent HPV16 infections were excluded. Cervical HPV DNA was detected with MY09/MY11 PCR, and genotyping was done with dot-blot hybridization. Fifteen mL of heparinized blood were centrifuged, and the buffy coat was split into aliquots, frozen at -30 degrees C, and then kept at -80 degrees C. QIAGEN kits were used to extract genomic DNA from buffy coat specimens. Remarks on this clone: Its antigen specificity is not known. The sequence runs out 3 residues before the end of the CDR3; the remainder is reconstructed from the germline J gene.

Trimming at the junction amounts to 10 bases on V and 1 base on J, and the germline ends lie 13 bases apart. From its cysteine to its phenylalanine, the CDR3 spans 13 amino acids. Only the CDR3 bases that were read are kept: 30 of them, in frame from base 1. Sequences KGHDR (CDR1) and SFDVKD (CDR2) are obtained from the germline V gene. The paper's findings and limits, for the study overall: T-cell numbers per sample were unknown, so richness differences could reflect varying T-cell content rather than repertoire biology. TCR repertoire richness was significantly higher in CIN3+ cases than in controls across sequencing depths, while evenness did not differ. Random forest classifiers that combined richness and V gene abundances separated cases from controls with an estimated AUC of approximately 0.79. Lower TRBV6-7 relative abundance was observed in cases than in controls (about 0.1% versus 0.15%; Bonferroni P = 0.0008). The cross-sectional design could not show whether associations preceded infection or resulted from it; effector/memory subsets and HPV-specific T cells were not isolated.

TCR beta CDR3 regions were amplified by multiplex PCR using the immunoSEQ assay from an average of 1200 ng genomic DNA per sample. Primer bias was corrected in the assay by using a complete synthetic TCR repertoire to establish an amplification baseline. The amplicons were sequenced using the Illumina platform. The authors' analysis ran thus. Sequences were error-corrected by clustering with frequency ratios and a modified nearest-neighbor algorithm and were then analyzed in the immunoSEQ Analyzer with IMGT gene definitions. At each rarefaction depth, TCR richness and evenness were averaged across 20 rarefaction repeats, and samples with fewer sequences than that depth were excluded. V, D and J gene relative abundances were compared between groups with Wilcoxon rank sum tests, applying FDR correction. In the blinded duplicates, the intraclass correlation was around 96% for TCR richness and averaged approximately 82% across approximately 60 gene segments. Not all clones reach the TCRdb copy of this immuneACCESS table, which keeps in-frame sequences only. Checked studies attribute under half of the gap to unresolved V genes and leave the rest unexplained. V and J calls plus clone size are reproduced from that table; the DNA served to infer D and trimming. The sample table records about 39,000 clones. 5.8% of the sample rests with the top ten.

Here the chain combines TRBV24-1 and TRBJ2-7; a weak D assignment points to TRBD1 (6 bases agree). This receptor was obtained from a woman between 18 and 70 years old with a cervical HPV16 infection that either progressed to CIN3+ or cleared (not recorded which). Sequenced input: blood buffy coat. The CDR3 is CATEGGSSYEQYF. The CDR3 DNA, read in part, is TGTGCCACTGAAGGGGGTTCGTCCTACGAG.